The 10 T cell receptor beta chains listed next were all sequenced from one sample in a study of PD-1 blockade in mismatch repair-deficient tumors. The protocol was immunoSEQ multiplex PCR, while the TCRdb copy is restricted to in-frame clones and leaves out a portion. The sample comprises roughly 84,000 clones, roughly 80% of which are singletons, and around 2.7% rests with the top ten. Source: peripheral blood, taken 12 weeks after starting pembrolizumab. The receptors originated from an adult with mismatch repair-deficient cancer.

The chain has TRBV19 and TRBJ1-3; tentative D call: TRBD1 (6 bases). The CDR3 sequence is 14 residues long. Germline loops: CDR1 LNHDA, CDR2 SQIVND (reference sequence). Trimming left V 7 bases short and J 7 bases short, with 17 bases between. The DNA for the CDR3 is TGTGCCAGTACCAGGACAGTACTTGGGAACACCATATATTTT. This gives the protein CASTRTVLGNTIYF.

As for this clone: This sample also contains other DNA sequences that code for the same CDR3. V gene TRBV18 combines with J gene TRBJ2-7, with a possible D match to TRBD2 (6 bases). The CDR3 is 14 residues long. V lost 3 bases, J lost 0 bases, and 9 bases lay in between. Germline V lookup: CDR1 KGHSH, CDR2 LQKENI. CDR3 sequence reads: CASSPGLSSYEQYF. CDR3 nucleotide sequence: TGTGCCAGCTCACCGGGACTTAGCTCCTACGAGCAGTACTTC.

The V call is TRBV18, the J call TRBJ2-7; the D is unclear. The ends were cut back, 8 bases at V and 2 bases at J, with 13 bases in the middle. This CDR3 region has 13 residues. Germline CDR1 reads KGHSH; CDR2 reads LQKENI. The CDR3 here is CASAVGLAYEQYF. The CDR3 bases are TGTGCCAGCGCTGTAGGGTTGGCCTACGAGCAGTACTTC.

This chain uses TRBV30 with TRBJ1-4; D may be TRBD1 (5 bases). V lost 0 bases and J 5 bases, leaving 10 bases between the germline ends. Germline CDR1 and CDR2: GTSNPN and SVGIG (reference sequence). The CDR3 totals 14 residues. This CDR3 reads CAWSVTGGNEKLFF. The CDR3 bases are TGTGCCTGGAGTGTAACTGGGGGAAATGAAAAACTGTTTTTT.

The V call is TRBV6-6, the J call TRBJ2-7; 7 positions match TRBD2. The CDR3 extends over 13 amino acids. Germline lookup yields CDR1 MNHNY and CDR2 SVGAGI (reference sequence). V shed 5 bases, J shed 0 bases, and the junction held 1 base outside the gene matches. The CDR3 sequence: CASSSGTSYEQYF. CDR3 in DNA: TGTGCCAGCAGTAGCGGGACCTCCTACGAGCAGTACTTC.

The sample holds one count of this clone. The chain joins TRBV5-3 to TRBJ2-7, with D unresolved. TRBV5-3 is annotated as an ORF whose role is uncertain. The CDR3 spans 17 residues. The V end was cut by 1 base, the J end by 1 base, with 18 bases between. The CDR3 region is CARSLIVGVKASYEQYF. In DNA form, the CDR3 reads TGTGCCAGAAGCTTGATTGTGGGCGTAAAGGCTTCCTACGAGCAGTACTTC.

CDR3 nucleotide sequence: TGTGCCAGCAGCCCGAGACATACTAATGAAAAACTGTTTTTT. Encoded protein: CASSPRHTNEKLFF. The rearrangement uses TRBV14 and TRBJ1-4; unclear D gene. The CDR3 runs 14 residues. Trimming stripped 4 bases from V and 2 bases from J, with 8 bases between. Per germline, CDR1 SGHDN and CDR2 FVKESK.

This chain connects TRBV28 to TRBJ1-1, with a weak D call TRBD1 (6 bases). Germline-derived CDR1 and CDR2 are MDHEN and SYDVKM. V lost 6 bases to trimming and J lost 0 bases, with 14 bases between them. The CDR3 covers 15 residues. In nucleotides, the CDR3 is TGTGCCAGCAGAAACGCGGGGGCGGTGAACACTGAAGCTTTCTTT. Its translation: CASRNAGAVNTEAFF.

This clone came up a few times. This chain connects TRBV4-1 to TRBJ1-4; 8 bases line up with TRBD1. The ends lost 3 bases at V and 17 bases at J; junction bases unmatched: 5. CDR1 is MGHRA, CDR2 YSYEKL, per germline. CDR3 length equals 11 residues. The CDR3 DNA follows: TGCGCCAGCAGCCACCAGGACAGGGTATTTTTT. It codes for CASSHQDRVFF.

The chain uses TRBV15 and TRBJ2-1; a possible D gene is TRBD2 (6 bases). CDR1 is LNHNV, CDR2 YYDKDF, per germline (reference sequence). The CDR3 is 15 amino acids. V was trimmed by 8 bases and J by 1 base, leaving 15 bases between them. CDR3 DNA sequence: TGTGCCACCGAGGGTGGAGGGATGTCCTACAATGAGCAGTTCTTC. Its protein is CATEGGGMSYNEQFF.